The 5 T cell receptor beta chains in this list originate from one sample, sequenced in a study of T cells expressing NK-cell markers. TCRdb reworked the 5' RACE reads into one entry per CDR3 protein, no DNA. This listing includes about 550,000 distinct CDR3 sequences. The sample comprised blood T cells: a sorted CD56 or NKG2C T cell subset, CD4+ or CD8+ T cells, or bulk PBMC T cells (not recorded which). The origin of the receptors is a young man in good health.

This sequence joins TRBV18 and TRBJ2-7; the D call from TCRdb, TRBD2, cannot be confirmed without DNA. This CDR3 has 15 residues. CDR1 and CDR2 from the germline V gene are KGHSH and LQKENI. The CDR3 is CASSTRTSGSHEQYF. The full variable domain, in which reference TRBV18 and TRBJ2-7 provide the parts outside the CDR3, is NAGVMQNPRHLVRRRGQEARLRCSPMKGHSHVYWYRQLPEEGLKFMVYLQKENIIDESGMPKERFSAEFPKEGPSILRIQQVVRGDSAAYFCASSTRTSGSHEQYFGPGTRLTVT.

The rearrangement links TRBV12-3 or TRBV12-4 to TRBJ1-4. The CDR3 runs to 14 residues. The CDR3 loop is CASSRDATNEKLFF.

The V gene is TRBV20-1, the J gene TRBJ2-2; TCRdb selects TRBD1, and the lack of DNA leaves this call unchecked. CDR3 size: 15 residues. Germline loops: CDR1 DFQATT, CDR2 SNEGSKA (reference sequence). CDR3: CSARPADRFAGELFF.

The chain has TRBV18 and TRBJ2-3; TCRdb calls TRBD1, which cannot be checked without DNA. Germline V gene lookup returns CDR1 KGHSH and CDR2 LQKENI. The CDR3 sequence is 17 residues long. The CDR3 sequence is CASSPGPGGPTTDTQYF.

The chain uses TRBV4-3 and TRBJ1-1. CDR1 is LGHNA, CDR2 YSLEER, per germline. This CDR3 comprises 15 residues. CDR3 amino acids: CASSPGSAENTEAFF.